The next 22 T cell receptor beta chains were all read from a single sample in a study of glioma-infiltrating T cells. Amplification of TCR alpha and beta CDR3 regions from RNA used iRepertoire nested multiplex PCR. TCRdb called the multiplex PCR reads again in MiXCR, with one record for every CDR3 protein. The table has under 200,000 distinct CDR3 sequences, more than 35% seen once; the top ten hold 5% to 5.5%. The sample consisted of glioma tissue, nonneoplastic brain tissue, or PBMCs (not recorded which). The receptors originated from a human donor with low-grade glioma or glioblastoma, undergoing nonglioma brain surgery, or in good health (not recorded which).

For this clonotype: Since a much larger clone is just one base distant, this may be a read error. This chain links TRBV28 with TRBJ2-1, with 9 bases that match TRBD2. Germline values: CDR1 MDHEN, CDR2 SYDVKM. V was clipped by 5 bases and J by 0 bases; unmatched bases: 5. The CDR3 contains 16 residues. This CDR3 is CASSATSGPSYNEQFF. In DNA form, the CDR3 reads TGTGCCAGCAGTGCGACTAGCGGACCCTCCTACAATGAGCAGTTCTTC.

Many counts were recorded for this clonotype. The V gene is TRBV28, the J gene TRBJ1-5, with a weak D call TRBD1 (6 bases). Germline V gene lookup returns CDR1 MDHEN and CDR2 SYDVKM. CDR3 length equals 15 residues. V lost 1 base and J lost 7, with 14 bases in between. The CDR3 DNA reads as TGTGCCAGCAGTTTATTGGCAGGGGACGGGCAGCCCCAGCATTTT. This sequence encodes CASSLLAGDGQPQHF.

As for this clonotype: It may be a read error: a sequence one base away is much more abundant. V gene TRBV27 combines with J gene TRBJ2-7, with no clear D. The V gene's germline CDR1 is MNHEY and CDR2 SMNVEV (reference sequence). CDR3 size: 14 residues. The CDR3 sequence: CASSLFGGSYKQYF. The CDR3 DNA sequence: TGTGCCAGCAGTTTATTCGGCGGAAGCTACAAGCAGTACTTC.

The CDR3 is CATEKGGASGNTIYF. In nucleotides, the CDR3 is TGTGCCACGGAAAAGGGCGGTGCCTCTGGAAACACCATATATTTT. The chain uses TRBV19 and TRBJ1-3; D ambiguous. This CDR3 is built from 15 residues. Germline V gives CDR1 LNHDA, CDR2 SQIVND (reference sequence). Trimming took 10 bases from V and 0 from J, leaving 16 bases between them. Based on the CDR3 plus reference TRBV19 and TRBJ1-3, the full variable domain is DGGITQSPKYLFRKEGQNVTLSCEQNLNHDAMYWYRQDPGQGLRLIYYSQIVNDFQKGDIAEGYSVSREKKESFPLTVTSAQKNPTAFYLCATEKGGASGNTIYFGEGSWLTVV.

The chain has TRBV4-2 and TRBJ2-1; TRBD2 aligns across 13 bases. CDR3 length: 16 amino acids. V lost 5 bases and J lost 4; bases outside the gene matches: 5. Germline loops: CDR1 LGHNA, CDR2 YNFKEQ. CDR3 sequence (DNA): TGTGCCAGCAGCAGAGGGACTAGCGGGATATACAATGAGCAGTTCTTC. This sequence encodes CASSRGTSGIYNEQFF.

This CDR3 is CASSQDSLAGGADTQYF. The CDR3 DNA is TGCGCCAGCAGCCAAGATAGCCTAGCCGGAGGTGCAGATACGCAGTATTTT. The chain combines TRBV4-1 with TRBJ2-3; TRBD2 might be the D (5 bases). The CDR3 totals 17 residues. Germline V CDR1 and CDR2: MGHRA, YSYEKL. V gave up 0 bases and J gave up 4 bases, with 17 bases separating them.

On this clonotype: A much larger clone differs by one base, so this may be a read error. The chain links TRBV19 to TRBJ1-1, with D perhaps TRBD1 (6 bases). The CDR3 totals 13 residues. The germline V gene has CDR1 LNHDA and CDR2 SQIVND (reference sequence). The CDR3 region is CASSSGGYTETFF. In nucleotides, the CDR3 is TGTGCCAGTAGTTCTGGGGGCTACACTGAAACTTTCTTT. The full variable domain, its missing parts supplied by reference TRBV19 and TRBJ1-1, is DGGITQSPKYLFRKEGQNVTLSCEQNLNHDAMYWYRQDPGQGLRLIYYSQIVNDFQKGDIAEGYSVSREKKESFPLTVTSAQKNPTAFYLCASSSGGYTETFFGQGTRLTVV.

This clonotype showed up many times. This CDR3 is missing its conserved last phenylalanine or tryptophan, likely due to a read error. Because the CDR3's place on the DNA is in doubt, the DNA is left out and the CDR3 is given as listed by TCRdb. The chain joins TRBV6-1 to TRBJ2-7; the table's D call, TRBD1, was not checked against the DNA. Looked up from germline, CDR1 is MNHNS and CDR2 is SASEGT. The CDR3 numbers 14 amino acids, ends counted. CDR3 sequence reads: CASSERSGDRVESG.

Points on this clonotype: A much larger clone lies a single base off, so this may be a read error. This chain links TRBV3-1 with TRBJ2-1; no definite D call. The ends were cut back, 5 bases at V and 12 bases at J, with 20 bases in the middle. The CDR3 has 14 residues. Looked up from germline, CDR1 is LGHDT and CDR2 is YNNKEL (reference sequence). The CDR3 nucleotides are TGTGCCAGCAGCTTAAGGGCAGGATCGGATGTGCAGTTCTTC. Translation: CASSLRAGSDVQFF.

Note on this clonotype: A much larger clone sits a single nucleotide away, making a read error possible. The chain couples TRBV11-2 to TRBJ1-1; D gene uncertain. Per germline, CDR1 SGHAT and CDR2 FQNNGV. The CDR3 is made up of 15 amino acids. The CDR3 sequence is CASSQDWSVNTEAFF. In DNA, the CDR3 is TGCGCCAGCAGCCAAGATTGGAGTGTGAACACTGAAGCTTTCTTT. The full variable domain, completed using reference TRBV11-2 and TRBJ1-1, is EAGVAQSPRYKIIEKRQSVAFWCNPISGHATLYWYQQILGQGPKLLIQFQNNGVVDDSQLPKDRFSAERLKGVDSTLKIQPAKLEDSAVYLCASSQDWSVNTEAFFGQGTRLTVV.

A word on this clonotype: Being one base from a much bigger clone, this may be a read error. The chain carries TRBV20-1 and TRBJ2-7, with a tentative D call TRBD2 (6 bases). The CDR3 contains 15 residues. V gave up 5 bases and J gave up 5 bases, with 22 bases separating them. From germline, CDR1 is DFQATT and CDR2 SNEGSKA (reference sequence). CDR3 loop: CSAPTIQGGLDEQYF. The DNA for the CDR3 is TGCAGTGCTCCTACCATTCAGGGAGGCTTGGACGAGCAGTACTTC.

This clonotype was seen ten or more times. The CDR3: CAIGAGGELFF. In DNA form, the CDR3 reads TGTGCCATAGGGGCCGGCGGGGAGCTGTTTTTT. The V call is TRBV10-3, the J call TRBJ2-2, with a possible D match to TRBD1 (5 bases). The ends were cut back, 9 bases at V and 7 bases at J, with 9 bases in the middle. This CDR3 is 11 amino acids long. Per germline, CDR1 ENHRY and CDR2 SYGVKD.

Worth noting for this clonotype: Being one base from a much bigger clone, this may be a read error. The CDR3 spells CSARRVVYEQYF. Here the CDR3 DNA reads TGCAGTGCTAGGAGAGTCGTCTACGAGCAGTACTTC. The J gene is TRBJ2-7, the V gene TRBV20-1; D gene ambiguous. The CDR3 covers 12 residues. Germline CDR1 reads DFQATT; CDR2 reads SNEGSKA (reference sequence). Trimming pared 3 bases from V and 3 bases from J, leaving 9 bases between.

Concerning this clonotype itself: A read error may produce the germline difference seen at one junction end. The chain combines TRBV6-2 or TRBV6-3 with TRBJ2-2; 7 bases match TRBD1. The CDR3 runs to 16 residues. Germline V gene lookup returns CDR1 MNHEY and CDR2 SVGEGT. The CDR3 region has the DNA TGTGCCAGCAGGGCACAGGGGTTTCTGAACACCTGGGATCTGTTTTTT. Encoded protein: CASRAQGFLNTWDLFF.

This clonotype showed up just a few times. This rearrangement joins TRBV29-1 to TRBJ1-2, with no clear D. V was clipped by 3 bases and J by 2 bases, with 4 bases between them. This CDR3 has 11 amino acids. Germline lookup yields CDR1 SQVTM and CDR2 ANQGSEA. The CDR3 sequence: CSVDQNYGYTF. The CDR3 DNA sequence: TGCAGCGTTGATCAAAACTATGGCTACACCTTC. The full variable domain, completed using reference TRBV29-1 and TRBJ1-2, is SAVISQKPSRDICQRGTSLTIQCQVDSQVTMMFWYRQQPGQSLTLIATANQGSEATYESGFVIDKFPISRPNLTFSTLTVSNMSPEDSSIYLCSVDQNYGYTFGSGTRLTVV.

Only a few counts were recorded for this clonotype. V gene TRBV2 combines with J gene TRBJ2-1; D gene ambiguous. The CDR3 covers 15 residues. Germline V CDR1 and CDR2: SNHLY, FYNNEI. V was shortened by 2 bases and J by 3 bases, with 11 bases between the two germline ends. CDR3 loop: CASSEIGAHYNEQFF. Here the CDR3 DNA reads TGTGCCAGCAGTGAAATCGGTGCGCACTACAATGAGCAGTTCTTC. Complete variable domain (other parts from reference TRBV2 and TRBJ2-1): EPEVTQTPSHQVTQMGQEVILRCVPISNHLYFYWYRQILGQKVEFLVSFYNNEISEKSEIFDDQFSVERPDGSNFTLKIRSTKLEDSAMYFCASSEIGAHYNEQFFGPGTRLTVL.

The V gene is TRBV29-1, the J gene TRBJ1-1; D is possibly TRBD1 (5 bases). V lost 7 bases and J lost 0, with 9 bases in between. CDR3 length equals 12 residues. CDR1 is SQVTM and CDR2 is ANQGSEA in the germline V gene. Here the CDR3 reads CSAPGMNTEAFF. In nucleotides, the CDR3 is TGCAGCGCTCCAGGGATGAACACTGAAGCTTTCTTT.

Comment on this clonotype: This could be a read error, since a much larger clone is one nucleotide away. The chain couples TRBV2 to TRBJ1-1; no clear D gene. From germline, CDR1 is SNHLY and CDR2 FYNNEI. The CDR3 covers 13 residues. CDR3 coding DNA: TGTGCCTGCAGTGTTAACGGCAACACTGAAGCTTTCTTT. Translated: CACSVNGNTEAFF.

As regards this clonotype: This could be a read error, since a much larger clone is one nucleotide away. The chain couples TRBV20-1 to TRBJ2-5; D may be TRBD2 (5 bases). Germline V gives CDR1 DFQATT, CDR2 SNEGSKA (reference sequence). The CDR3 has 14 amino acids. The CDR3 spells CSAAPEAAQETKYF. In DNA, the CDR3 is TGCAGTGCTGCCCCGGAGGCAGCCCAAGAGACCAAGTACTTC.

Only one count was recorded for this clonotype. This may come from a read error, since a much larger clone is one base off. V usage is TRBV20-1 and J usage is TRBJ2-1, with D perhaps TRBD1 (6 bases). This CDR3 region has 12 residues. V lost 5 bases and J lost 10, with 15 bases in between. The germline V gene encodes CDR1 DFQATT and CDR2 SNEGSKA (reference sequence). CDR3 sequence reads: CSALKGVWEQFF. Here the CDR3 DNA reads TGCAGTGCTCTCAAGGGGGTTTGGGAGCAGTTCTTC.

Details on this clonotype: A much larger clone differs by one base, so this may be a read error. V is TRBV28 and J is TRBJ2-7, with D perhaps matching TRBD1 or TRBD2 (5 bases each). Trimming left V 9 bases short and J 2 bases short, with 11 bases between. Germline CDR1 reads MDHEN; CDR2 reads SYDVKM. The length of the CDR3 is 12 residues. The CDR3 reads CARRGTAYEQYF. For the CDR3, the DNA is TGTGCCAGAAGAGGGACCGCCTACGAGCAGTACTTC.

Notes on this clonotype: Possible read error: a much larger clone is one base away. The chain uses TRBV20-1 and TRBJ2-3, with TRBD2 matching over 8 bases. Unmatched junction bases numbered 12, after V lost 6 bases and J lost 4 bases. In germline, CDR1 is DFQATT, CDR2 SNEGSKA (reference sequence). The CDR3 spans 15 residues. CDR3 in amino acids: CSAAGTRGTADTQYF. CDR3 sequence (DNA): TGCAGTGCAGCCGGGACTAGAGGGACCGCAGATACGCAGTATTTT.